The clone carrying this TCR beta chain was seen more than once but under ten times. The sample's time point: baseline, week 1 (first vaccination visit). Documented treatment: pre-vaccination baseline after standard-of-care therapy. The V gene's germline CDR1 is SGHTA and CDR2 FQGNSA. The CDR3 is 17 amino acids. Trimming removed 0 bases from V and 4 bases from J, with 13 bases in between. The sample belongs to a study of a mutant IDH1 vaccine in newly diagnosed glioma. The overall study: An approximately 62% male, approximately 40% female split and a mean age of about 40 years characterized treated patients. Patients got radiotherapy, temozolomide, or both beforehand, and most got both.

Profiling relied on immunoSEQ multiplex PCR, and the TCRdb table lists in-frame clones only, not all of them. The sample holds about 98,000 clones; over 85% are singletons and the top ten take roughly 0.58%. The receptor was derived from a woman aged 45-59 years with glioma. Here the sequenced sample was PBMCs, taken from a glioma patient treated with radiotherapy, temozolomide or both. The chain uses TRBV7-2 and TRBJ2-6; D is undetermined. The CDR3 loop is CASSLADLLMGANVLTF. The DNA for the CDR3 is TGTGCCAGCAGCTTAGCGGACCTGCTCATGGGGGCCAACGTCCTGACTTTC.